The rows below give T cell receptor beta chains drawn from one sample of a study of shared clonotypes between healthy human individuals. Assay used: immunoSEQ multiplex PCR; TCRdb lists only in-frame clones, some missing. Among 1.4 million to 1.5 million clones, approximately 97% were seen once, and the ten largest hold about 1%. The sequenced material came from naive CD4+ T cells sorted from blood. The receptors were sampled from a man younger than 40 in good health. The CDR3 runs from the conserved cysteine through the conserved F or W. Each record gives: clone size, V gene, J gene, D gene, CDR3 protein, CDR3 DNA. D genes are given only for firm matches. The size entry is marked missing in some rows and otherwise reads once, few, many or a size class.

-	TRBV27	TRBJ2-2	TRBD2	CASRNRRLAGETGELFF	TGTGCCAGCAGGAACCGGAGGCTAGCGGGAGAAACCGGGGAGCTGTTTTTT
-	TRBV11-2	TRBJ1-5	-	CASSLGPGPHQPQHF	TGTGCCAGCAGCTTAGGTCCGGGACCCCATCAGCCCCAGCATTTT
-	TRBV11-2	TRBJ2-1	TRBD1	CASSLTGEAEQFF	TGTGCCAGTAGCCTGACAGGGGAGGCTGAGCAGTTCTTC
-	TRBV11-2	TRBJ2-7	TRBD1	CASRRGQGSYEQYF	TGTGCCAGCAGACGTGGACAGGGTTCGTACGAGCAGTACTTC
-	TRBV6-1	TRBJ2-3	TRBD2	CASSELSASGRGPTDTQYF	TGTGCCAGCAGTGAACTTAGTGCTAGCGGGAGGGGGCCCACAGATACGCAGTATTTT
-	TRBV5-6	TRBJ2-6	-	CASSLVAGSPSGANVLTF	TGTGCCAGCAGCTTGGTGGCAGGGAGCCCCTCTGGGGCCAACGTCCTGACTTTC
-	TRBV9	TRBJ2-1	-	CASRRDMTSYNEQFF	TGTGCCAGCAGGCGGGACATGACCTCCTACAATGAGCAGTTCTTC
-	TRBV11-2	TRBJ2-7	-	CASSPGLLSYEQYF	TGTGCCAGCAGCCCGGGACTTCTTTCCTACGAGCAGTACTTC
-	TRBV28	TRBJ2-7	-	CASSFHFYEQYF	TGTGCCAGCAGTTTCCATTTTTACGAGCAGTACTTC
-	TRBV7-2	TRBJ2-7	TRBD2	CASSRGLADTYEQYF	TGTGCCAGCAGCAGGGGACTAGCGGACACCTACGAGCAGTACTTC
-	TRBV16	TRBJ2-7	-	CASSQDRSSYEQYF	TGTGCCAGCAGCCAAGACCGGAGCTCCTACGAGCAGTACTTC
-	TRBV6-5	TRBJ1-5	-	CASRNLLSNQPQHF	TGTGCCAGCAGAAATCTTTTGAGCAATCAGCCCCAGCATTTT
-	TRBV7-2	TRBJ2-1	-	CASSLRRASEQFF	TGTGCCAGCAGCTTACGCCGAGCCAGTGAGCAGTTCTTC
-	TRBV7-8	TRBJ1-1	-	CASSPTPGGTEAFF	TGTGCCAGCAGCCCTACGCCGGGGGGCACTGAAGCTTTCTTT
-	TRBV6-1	TRBJ1-1	TRBD1	CASSTRQGTNTEAFF	TGTGCCAGCAGTACCCGACAGGGAACTAACACTGAAGCTTTCTTT
once	TRBV9	TRBJ1-5	-	CASSVTGDSNQPQHF	TGTGCCAGCAGCGTAACGGGAGATAGCAATCAGCCCCAGCATTTT
-	TRBV9	TRBJ2-1	TRBD2	CASSVELAGGDNEQFF	TGTGCCAGCAGCGTAGAGCTAGCGGGAGGGGACAATGAGCAGTTCTTC
-	TRBV4-2	TRBJ1-2	-	CASSQASGRGSYTF	TGTGCCAGCAGCCAAGCCTCAGGGAGAGGAAGCTACACCTTC
-	TRBV9	TRBJ2-5	-	CASSVRGSGQQETQYF	TGTGCCAGCAGCGTGAGAGGGTCGGGACAACAAGAGACCCAGTACTTC
-	TRBV7-9	TRBJ2-7	-	CASSLDFWGETSYEQYF	TGTGCCAGCAGCTTAGATTTCTGGGGCGAGACCTCCTACGAGCAGTACTTC
-	TRBV5-6	TRBJ2-3	-	CASSLVPLPDTQYF	TGTGCCAGCAGCCTAGTACCTCTCCCAGATACGCAGTATTTT
once	TRBV27	TRBJ2-6	-	CASSFRDPARSGANVLTF	TGTGCCAGCAGTTTTCGGGATCCTGCCAGGTCTGGGGCCAACGTCCTGACTTTC
-	TRBV28	TRBJ2-7	-	CAAGLPSEQYF	TGTGCTGCAGGACTACCGAGCGAGCAGTACTTC
-	TRBV1	TRBJ2-3	-	CTSSRTRGFTDTQYF	TGCACCAGCAGCCGTACTCGCGGATTCACAGATACGCAGTATTTT
-	TRBV19	TRBJ2-7	-	CASSIRGDEQYF	TGTGCCAGTAGTATCCGTGGGGACGAGCAGTACTTC
-	TRBV27	TRBJ2-4	-	CASRPSGAKNIQYF	TGTGCCAGCAGGCCCAGTGGGGCCAAAAACATTCAGTACTTC
-	TRBV19	TRBJ2-7	TRBD1	CASSRDRAYEQYF	TGTGCCAGTAGTAGGGACAGAGCCTACGAGCAGTACTTC
-	TRBV4-2	TRBJ2-7	TRBD2	CASSQDLGQRTSGSSYEQYF	TGTGCCAGCAGCCAAGATCTAGGACAAAGGACTAGCGGGAGCTCCTACGAGCAGTACTTC
-	TRBV4-3	TRBJ2-3	TRBD2	CASSQDRRGTDTQYF	TGCGCCAGCAGCCAAGATAGGCGGGGGACAGATACGCAGTATTTT
-	TRBV5-1	TRBJ2-4	TRBD1	CASSIGQVGDIQYF	TGCGCCAGCAGCATAGGACAGGTGGGGGACATTCAGTACTTC
-	TRBV19	TRBJ2-6	-	CASRMTGPSGANVLTF	TGTGCCAGTAGGATGACGGGACCCTCTGGGGCCAACGTCCTGACTTTC